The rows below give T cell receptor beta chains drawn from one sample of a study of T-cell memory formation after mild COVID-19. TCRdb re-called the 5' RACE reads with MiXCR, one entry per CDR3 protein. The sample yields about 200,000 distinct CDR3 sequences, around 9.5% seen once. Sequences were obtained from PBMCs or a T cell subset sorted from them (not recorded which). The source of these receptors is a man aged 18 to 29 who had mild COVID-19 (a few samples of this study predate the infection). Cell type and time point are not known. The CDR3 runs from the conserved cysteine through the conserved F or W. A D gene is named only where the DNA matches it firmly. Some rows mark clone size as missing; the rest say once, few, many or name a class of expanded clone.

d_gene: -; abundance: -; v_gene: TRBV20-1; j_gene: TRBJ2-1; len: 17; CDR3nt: TGCAGTGCGAGAGGGGTGGTGAGGGGGGAAGGTTACAATGAGCAGTTCTTC; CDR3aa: CSARGVVRGEGYNEQFF
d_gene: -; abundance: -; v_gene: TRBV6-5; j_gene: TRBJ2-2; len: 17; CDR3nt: TGTGCCAGCAGTCTCTACCCCGTGGTGGCCGGCACCGGGGAGCTGTTTTTT; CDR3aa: CASSLYPVVAGTGELFF
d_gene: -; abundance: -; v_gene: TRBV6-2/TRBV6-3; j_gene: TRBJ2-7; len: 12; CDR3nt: TGTGCCAGCAGTTGGACTTCCTACGAGCAGTACTTC; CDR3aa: CASSWTSYEQYF
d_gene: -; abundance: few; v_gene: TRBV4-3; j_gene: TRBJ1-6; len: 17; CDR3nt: TGCGCCAGCAGCCAAGATTGGCATTCCTCCTATAATTCACCCCTCCACTTT; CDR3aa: CASSQDWHSSYNSPLHF
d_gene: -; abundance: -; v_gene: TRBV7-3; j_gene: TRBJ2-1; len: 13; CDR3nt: TGTGCCAGCAGCTTTCGGGACTACAATGAGCAGTTCTTC; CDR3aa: CASSFRDYNEQFF
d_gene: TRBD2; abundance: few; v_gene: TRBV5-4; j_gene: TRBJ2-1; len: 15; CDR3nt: TGTGCCAGCAGCCCAAGCGGGGGGCTCTACAATGAGCAGTTCTTC; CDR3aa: CASSPSGGLYNEQFF
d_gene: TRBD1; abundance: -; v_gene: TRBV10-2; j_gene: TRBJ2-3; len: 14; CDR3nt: TGCGCCAGCAGCGACAGGGGGCGGACAGATACGCAGTATTTT; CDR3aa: CASSDRGRTDTQYF
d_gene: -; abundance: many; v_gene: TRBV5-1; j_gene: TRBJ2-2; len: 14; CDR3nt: TGCGCCAGCAGCTTGGAACAGAACACCGGGGAGCTGTTTTTT; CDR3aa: CASSLEQNTGELFF
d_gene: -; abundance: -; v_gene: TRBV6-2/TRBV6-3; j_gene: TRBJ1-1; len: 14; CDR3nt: TGTGCCAGCAGTTACGGATATATGAACACTGAAGCTTTCTTT; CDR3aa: CASSYGYMNTEAFF
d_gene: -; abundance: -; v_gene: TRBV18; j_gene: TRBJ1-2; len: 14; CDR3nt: TGTGCCAGCTCACCAGTTAGTACAGGAGGTGGCTACACCTTC; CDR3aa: CASSPVSTGGGYTF
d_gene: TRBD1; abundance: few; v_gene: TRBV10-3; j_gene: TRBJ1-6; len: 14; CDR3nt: TGTGCCATCGGTGGGACAGGGGGTAATTCACCCCTCCACTTT; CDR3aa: CAIGGTGGNSPLHF
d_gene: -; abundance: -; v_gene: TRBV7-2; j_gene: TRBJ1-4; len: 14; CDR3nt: TGTGCCAGCAGCACCACCGGGACATTGGGAAAACTGTTTTTT; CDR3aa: CASSTTGTLGKLFF
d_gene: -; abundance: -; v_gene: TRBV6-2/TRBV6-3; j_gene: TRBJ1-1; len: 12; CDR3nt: TGTGCCAGCAGTTACCCCTACACTGAAGCTTTCTTT; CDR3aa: CASSYPYTEAFF
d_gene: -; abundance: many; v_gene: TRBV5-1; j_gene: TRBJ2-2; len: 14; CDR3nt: TGCGCCAGCAGCCTACAGGACCACACCGGGGAGCTGTTTTTT; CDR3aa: CASSLQDHTGELFF
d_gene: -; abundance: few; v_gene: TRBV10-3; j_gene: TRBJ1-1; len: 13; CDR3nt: TGTGCCATCCTTGGACAGCCTAACACTGAAGCTTTCTTT; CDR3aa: CAILGQPNTEAFF
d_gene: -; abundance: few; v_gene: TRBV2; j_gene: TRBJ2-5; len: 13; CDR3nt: TGTGCCAGCAGTGACGTACCCCAAGAGACCCAGTACTTC; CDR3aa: CASSDVPQETQYF
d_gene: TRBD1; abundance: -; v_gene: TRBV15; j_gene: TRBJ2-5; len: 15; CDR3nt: TGTGCCACCAGCGGGCCGGGACAGGGCCGGGAGACCCAGTACTTC; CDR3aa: CATSGPGQGRETQYF
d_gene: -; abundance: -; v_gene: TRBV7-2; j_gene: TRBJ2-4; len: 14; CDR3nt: TGTGCCAGCAGCTTCCTGGCAGCCAAAAACATTCAGTACTTC; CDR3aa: CASSFLAAKNIQYF
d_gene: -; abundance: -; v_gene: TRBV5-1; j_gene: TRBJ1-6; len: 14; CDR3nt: TGCGCCAGCAGCTTGGGAGTCTCGTTTTCACCCCTCCACTTT; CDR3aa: CASSLGVSFSPLHF
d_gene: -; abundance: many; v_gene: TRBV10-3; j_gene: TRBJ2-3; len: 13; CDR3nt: TGTGCCATCCGGGACTCTAGCACAGATACGCAGTATTTT; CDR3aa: CAIRDSSTDTQYF
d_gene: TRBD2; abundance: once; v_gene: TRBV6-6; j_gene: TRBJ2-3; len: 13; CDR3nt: TGTGCCAGCAGTTTTACTAGCGGGGGCTGGCAGTATTTT; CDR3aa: CASSFTSGGWQYF
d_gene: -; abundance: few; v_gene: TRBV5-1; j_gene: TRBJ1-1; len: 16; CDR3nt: TGCGCCAGCAGCTTGTACGGCGCGATCGGGAACACTGAAGCTTTCTTT; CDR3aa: CASSLYGAIGNTEAFF
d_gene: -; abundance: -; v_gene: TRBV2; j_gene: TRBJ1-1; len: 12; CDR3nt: TGTGCCTCGATCCGAGCGATGCCAGGAGCTTTCTTT; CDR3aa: CASIRAMPGAFF
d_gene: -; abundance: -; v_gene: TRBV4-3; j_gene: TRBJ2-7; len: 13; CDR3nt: TGCGCCAGCAGCCAAGATCGAAGATACGAGCAGTACTTC; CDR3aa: CASSQDRRYEQYF
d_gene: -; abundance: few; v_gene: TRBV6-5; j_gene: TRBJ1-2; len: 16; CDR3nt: TGTGCCAGCAGTACGCGCACCGCAACAGGGAGCTATGGCTACACCTTC; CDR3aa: CASSTRTATGSYGYTF
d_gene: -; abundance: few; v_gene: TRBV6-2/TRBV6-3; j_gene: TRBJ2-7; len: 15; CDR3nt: TGTGCCAGCAGTCCTGGGGGGAGGAGCTCCTACGAGCAGTACTTC; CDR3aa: CASSPGGRSSYEQYF
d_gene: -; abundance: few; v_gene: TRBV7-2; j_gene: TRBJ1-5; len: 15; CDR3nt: TGTGCCAGCAGCTTTGATTTCGGGTCCTCTCAGCCCCAGCATTTT; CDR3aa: CASSFDFGSSQPQHF
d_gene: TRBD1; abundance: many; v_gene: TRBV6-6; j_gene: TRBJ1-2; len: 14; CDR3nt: TGTGCCAGCAGCATGGGACAGGGATCCTATGGCTACACCTTC; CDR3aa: CASSMGQGSYGYTF
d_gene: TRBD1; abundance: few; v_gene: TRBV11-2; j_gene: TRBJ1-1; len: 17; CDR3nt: TGTGCCAGCAGGGAACCTTACAGGGGCCGCATGAACACTGAAGCTTTCTTT; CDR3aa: CASREPYRGRMNTEAFF
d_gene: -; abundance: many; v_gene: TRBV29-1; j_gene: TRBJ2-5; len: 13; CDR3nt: TGCAGCGTTGCCGGCGGGTACCGAGAGACCCAGTACTTC; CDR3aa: CSVAGGYRETQYF
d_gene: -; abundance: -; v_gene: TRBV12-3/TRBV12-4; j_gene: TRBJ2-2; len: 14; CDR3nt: TGTGCCAGCAGTTTATCCTGGGTACCGGGGGAGCTGTTTTTT; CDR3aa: CASSLSWVPGELFF
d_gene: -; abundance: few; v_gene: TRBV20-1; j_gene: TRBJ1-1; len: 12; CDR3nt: TGCAGTGCTAGGGGGTGGGGGTCTGAAGCTTTCTTT; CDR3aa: CSARGWGSEAFF
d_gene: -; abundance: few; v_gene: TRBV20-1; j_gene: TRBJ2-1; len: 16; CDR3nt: TGCAGTGCTCCCCCCCGGACCGCGGGGGCATACAATGAGCAGTTCTTC; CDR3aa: CSAPPRTAGAYNEQFF
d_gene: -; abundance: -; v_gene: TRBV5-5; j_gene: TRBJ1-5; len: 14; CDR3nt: TGTGCCAGCAGCTTCGGGGGGGGTTATCAGCCCCAGCATTTT; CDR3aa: CASSFGGGYQPQHF
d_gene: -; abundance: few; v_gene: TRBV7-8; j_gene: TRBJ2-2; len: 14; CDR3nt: TGTGCCAGCAGACAGGACAGGGAGGGGGGGGAGCTGTTTTTT; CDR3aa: CASRQDREGGELFF